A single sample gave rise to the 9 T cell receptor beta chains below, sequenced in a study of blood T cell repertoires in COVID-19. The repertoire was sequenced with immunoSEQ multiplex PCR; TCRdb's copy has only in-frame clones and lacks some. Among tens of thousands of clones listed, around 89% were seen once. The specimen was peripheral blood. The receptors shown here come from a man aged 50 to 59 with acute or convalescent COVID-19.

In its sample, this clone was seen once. CDR3 loop: CASSFTGGGNTEAFF. CDR3 DNA: TGTGCCAGCAGCTTTACAGGGGGCGGGAACACTGAAGCTTTCTTT. V and J are TRBV7-9 and TRBJ1-1; TRBD1 matches 9 bases. The CDR3 runs 15 residues. Germline CDR1 reads SEHNR; CDR2 reads FQNEAQ (reference sequence). Trimming removed 3 bases from V and 1 base from J; junction bases left unmatched: 3.

The CDR3 DNA sequence: TGTGCCAGTAGTATTGCCACAGATCTTTATGGCTACACCTTC. It codes for CASSIATDLYGYTF. The chain employs TRBV19 and TRBJ1-2; no definite D call. V was shortened by 3 bases and J by 5 bases, with 13 bases between the two germline ends. CDR1 and CDR2 from the germline V gene are LNHDA and SQIVND (reference sequence). This CDR3 has 14 amino acids.

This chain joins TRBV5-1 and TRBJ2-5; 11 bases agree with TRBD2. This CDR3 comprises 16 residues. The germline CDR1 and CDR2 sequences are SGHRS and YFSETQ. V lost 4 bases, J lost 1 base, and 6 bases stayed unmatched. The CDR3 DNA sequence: TGCGCCAGCAGCCGCCTGACTAGCGGGACCCAAGAGACCCAGTACTTC. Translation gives CASSRLTSGTQETQYF.

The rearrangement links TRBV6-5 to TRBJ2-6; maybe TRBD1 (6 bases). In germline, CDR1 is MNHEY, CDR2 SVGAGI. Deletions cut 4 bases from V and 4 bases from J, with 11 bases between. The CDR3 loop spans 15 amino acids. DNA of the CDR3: TGTGCCAGCAGTTTCGACAGGCCGGGGGCCAACGTCCTGACTTTC. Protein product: CASSFDRPGANVLTF.

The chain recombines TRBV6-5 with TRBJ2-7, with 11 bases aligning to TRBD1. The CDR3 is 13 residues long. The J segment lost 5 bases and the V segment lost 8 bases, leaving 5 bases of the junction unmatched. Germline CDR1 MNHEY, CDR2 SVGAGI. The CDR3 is CASGQGAGDEQYF. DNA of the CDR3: TGTGCCAGCGGACAGGGGGCCGGAGACGAGCAGTACTTC.

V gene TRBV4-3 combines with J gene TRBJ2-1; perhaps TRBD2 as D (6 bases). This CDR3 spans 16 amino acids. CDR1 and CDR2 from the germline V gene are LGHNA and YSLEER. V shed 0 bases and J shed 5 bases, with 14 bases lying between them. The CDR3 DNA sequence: TGCGCCAGCAGCCAAGATACCGGGGGAATAAACAATGAGCAGTTCTTC. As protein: CASSQDTGGINNEQFF.

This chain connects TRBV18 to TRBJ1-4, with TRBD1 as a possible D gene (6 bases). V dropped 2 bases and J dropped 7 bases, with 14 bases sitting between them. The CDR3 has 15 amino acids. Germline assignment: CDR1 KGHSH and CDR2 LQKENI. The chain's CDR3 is CASSPNRESGEKLFF. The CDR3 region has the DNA TGTGCCAGCTCACCAAACAGGGAGTCGGGTGAAAAACTGTTTTTT.

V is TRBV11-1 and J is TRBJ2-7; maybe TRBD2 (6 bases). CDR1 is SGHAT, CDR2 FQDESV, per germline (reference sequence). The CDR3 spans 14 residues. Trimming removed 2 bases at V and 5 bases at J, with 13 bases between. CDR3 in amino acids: CASSLRGRPHEQYF. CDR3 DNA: TGTGCCAGCAGCTTACGTGGGAGGCCCCACGAGCAGTACTTC. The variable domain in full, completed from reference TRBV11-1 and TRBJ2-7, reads EAEVAQSPRYKITEKSQAVAFWCDPISGHATLYWYRQILGQGPELLVQFQDESVVDDSQLPKDRFSAERLKGVDSTLKIQPAELGDSAMYLCASSLRGRPHEQYFGPGTRLTVT.

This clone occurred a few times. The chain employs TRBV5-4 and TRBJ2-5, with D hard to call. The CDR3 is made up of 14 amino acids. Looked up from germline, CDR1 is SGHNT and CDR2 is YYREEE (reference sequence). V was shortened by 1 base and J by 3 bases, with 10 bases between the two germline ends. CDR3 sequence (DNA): TGTGCCAGCAGCTTGCAGGTCTGGGAAGAGACCCAGTACTTC. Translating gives CASSLQVWEETQYF.